This TCR beta chain was recorded in a study of blood T cell repertoires in COVID-19. Study details: The United States, Italy and Spain provided the acute and convalescent COVID-19 samples.

Germline loops: CDR1 SGHTA, CDR2 FQGNSA. The trim removed 1 base at V and 4 bases at J, leaving 4 bases unmatched. This CDR3 spans 15 amino acids. Sequencing used immunoSEQ multiplex PCR; TCRdb keeps in-frame clones, though not all of them. The data contain roughly 250,000 clones, more than 85% of them singletons. Sequencing was carried out using PBMCs or T cells enriched from blood (not recorded which). The J gene is TRBJ1-2, the V gene TRBV7-2, with 9 bases that match TRBD1. The TCR was taken from a woman aged 45-60 years who had recovered from COVID-19. The CDR3 bases are TGTGCCAGCAGCTTAGTTGACAGGGGGGGCTATGGCTACACCTTC. Its protein product is CASSLVDRGGYGYTF.